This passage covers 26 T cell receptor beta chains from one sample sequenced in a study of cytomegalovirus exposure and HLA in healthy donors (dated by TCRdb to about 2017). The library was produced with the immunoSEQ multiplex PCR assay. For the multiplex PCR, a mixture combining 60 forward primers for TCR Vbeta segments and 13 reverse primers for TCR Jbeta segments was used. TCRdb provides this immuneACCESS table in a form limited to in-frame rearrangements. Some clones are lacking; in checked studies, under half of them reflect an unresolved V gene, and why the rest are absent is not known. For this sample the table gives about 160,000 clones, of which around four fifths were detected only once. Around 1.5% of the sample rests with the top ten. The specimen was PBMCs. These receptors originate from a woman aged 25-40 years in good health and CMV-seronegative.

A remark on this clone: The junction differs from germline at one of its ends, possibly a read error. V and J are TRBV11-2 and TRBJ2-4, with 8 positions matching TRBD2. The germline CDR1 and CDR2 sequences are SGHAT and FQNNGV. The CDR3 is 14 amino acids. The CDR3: CASRYSGVENSQYF. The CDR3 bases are TGTGCCAGCAGGTATAGCGGGGTGGAAAACAGTCAGTACTTC.

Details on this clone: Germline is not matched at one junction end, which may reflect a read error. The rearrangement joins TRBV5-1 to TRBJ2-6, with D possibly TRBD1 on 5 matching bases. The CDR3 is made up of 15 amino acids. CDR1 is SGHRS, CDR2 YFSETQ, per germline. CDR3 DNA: TGCGCCAGCAGCCTTCCCTCCTCTGGGGCCAACGGCCTGACTTTC. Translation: CASSLPSSGANGLTF.

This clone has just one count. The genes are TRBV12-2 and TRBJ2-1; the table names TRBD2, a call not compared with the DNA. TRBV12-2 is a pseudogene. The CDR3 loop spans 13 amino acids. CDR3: CASRLRENNEQFF. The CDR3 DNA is TGTGCAAGTCGCTTACGGGAGAACAATGAGCAGTTCTTC.

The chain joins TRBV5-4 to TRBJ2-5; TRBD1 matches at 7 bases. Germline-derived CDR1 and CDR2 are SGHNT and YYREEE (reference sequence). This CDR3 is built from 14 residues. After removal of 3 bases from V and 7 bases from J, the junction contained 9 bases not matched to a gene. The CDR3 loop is CASSSRQGEGTQYF. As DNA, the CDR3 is TGTGCCAGCAGCTCCCGACAGGGCGAGGGGACCCAGTACTTC.

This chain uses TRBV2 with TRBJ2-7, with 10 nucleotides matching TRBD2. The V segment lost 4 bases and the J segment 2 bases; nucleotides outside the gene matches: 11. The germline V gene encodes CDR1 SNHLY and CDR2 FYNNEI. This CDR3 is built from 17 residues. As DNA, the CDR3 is TGTGCCAGCAGTGGAGAACGACTAGCGGGCCCTACCTACGAGCAGTACTTC. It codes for CASSGERLAGPTYEQYF.

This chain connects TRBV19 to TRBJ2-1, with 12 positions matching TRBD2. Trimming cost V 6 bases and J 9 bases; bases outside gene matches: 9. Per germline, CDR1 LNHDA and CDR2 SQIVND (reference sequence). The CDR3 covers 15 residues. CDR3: CASSLLAGGPREQFF. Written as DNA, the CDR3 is TGTGCCAGTAGCCTCCTAGCGGGGGGGCCGCGTGAGCAGTTCTTC. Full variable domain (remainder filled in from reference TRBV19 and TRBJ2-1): DGGITQSPKYLFRKEGQNVTLSCEQNLNHDAMYWYRQDPGQGLRLIYYSQIVNDFQKGDIAEGYSVSREKKESFPLTVTSAQKNPTAFYLCASSLLAGGPREQFFGPGTRLTVL.

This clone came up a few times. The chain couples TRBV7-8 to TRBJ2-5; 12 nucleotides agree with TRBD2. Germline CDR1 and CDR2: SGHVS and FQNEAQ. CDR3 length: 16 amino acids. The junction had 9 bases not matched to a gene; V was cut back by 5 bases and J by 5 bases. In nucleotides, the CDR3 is TGTGCCAGCAGCGTCCTGACTAGCGGGGGCAAGGAGACCCAGTACTTC. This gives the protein CASSVLTSGGKETQYF.

The CDR3 bases are TGTGCCAGTAGTGAGCCCGGGACAGGGGGCGGTTACGAGCAGTACTTC. Translated, it gives CASSEPGTGGGYEQYF. The chain is built from TRBV19 and TRBJ2-7; 12 bases are a match to TRBD1. Losses at the gene ends were 5 bases for V and 4 bases for J; bases not matched to a gene: 9. CDR1 and CDR2 from the germline V gene are LNHDA and SQIVND (reference sequence). This CDR3 region has 16 residues.

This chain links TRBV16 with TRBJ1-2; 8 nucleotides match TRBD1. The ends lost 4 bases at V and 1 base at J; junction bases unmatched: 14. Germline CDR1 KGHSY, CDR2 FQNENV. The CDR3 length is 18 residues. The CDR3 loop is CASSLTRSGTGDNYGYTF. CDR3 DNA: TGTGCCAGCAGCCTCACAAGGTCCGGGACAGGCGATAACTATGGCTACACCTTC.

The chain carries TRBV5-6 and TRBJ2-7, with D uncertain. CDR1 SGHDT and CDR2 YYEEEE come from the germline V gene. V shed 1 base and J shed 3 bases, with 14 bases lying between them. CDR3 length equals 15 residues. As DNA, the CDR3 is TGTGCCAGCAGCTTGATAGGCGGTCCCCTCTACGAGCAGTACTTC. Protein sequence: CASSLIGGPLYEQYF. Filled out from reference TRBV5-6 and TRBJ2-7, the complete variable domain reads DAGVTQSPTHLIKTRGQQVTLRCSPKSGHDTVSWYQQALGQGPQFIFQYYEEEERQRGNFPDRFSGHQFPNYSSELNVNALLLGDSALYLCASSLIGGPLYEQYFGPGTRLTVT.

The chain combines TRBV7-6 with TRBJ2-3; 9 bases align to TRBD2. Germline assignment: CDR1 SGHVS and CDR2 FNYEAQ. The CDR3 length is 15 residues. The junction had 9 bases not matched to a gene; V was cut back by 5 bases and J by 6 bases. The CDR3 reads CASSNGAGGYDTQYF. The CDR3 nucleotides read TGTGCCAGCAGCAATGGGGCGGGGGGGTATGATACGCAGTATTTT.

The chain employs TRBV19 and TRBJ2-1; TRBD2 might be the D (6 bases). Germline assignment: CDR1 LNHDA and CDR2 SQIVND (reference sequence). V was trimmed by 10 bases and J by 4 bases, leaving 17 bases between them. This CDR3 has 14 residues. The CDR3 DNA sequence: TGTGCCACCCTAGGCGGGGCTAAATACAATGAGCAGTTCTTC. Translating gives CATLGGAKYNEQFF.

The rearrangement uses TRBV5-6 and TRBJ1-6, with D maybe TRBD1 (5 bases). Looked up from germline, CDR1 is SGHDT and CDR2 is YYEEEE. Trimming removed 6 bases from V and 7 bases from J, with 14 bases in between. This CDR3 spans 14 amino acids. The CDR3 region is CASTLDRLNSPLHF. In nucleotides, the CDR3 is TGTGCCAGCACCCTAGACAGACTCAATTCACCCCTCCACTTT.

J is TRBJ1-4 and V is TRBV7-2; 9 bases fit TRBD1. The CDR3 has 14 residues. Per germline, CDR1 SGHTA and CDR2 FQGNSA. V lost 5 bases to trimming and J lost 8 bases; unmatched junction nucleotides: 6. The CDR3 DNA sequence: TGTGCCAGCAGCAAGGGACAGGGAAGCGAAAAACTGTTTTTT. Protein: CASSKGQGSEKLFF. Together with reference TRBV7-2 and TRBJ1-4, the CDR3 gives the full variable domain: GAGVSQSPSNKVTEKGKDVELRCDPISGHTALYWYRQSLGQGLEFLIYFQGNSAPDKSGLPSDRFSAERTGGSVSTLTIQRTQQEDSAVYLCASSKGQGSEKLFFGSGTQLSVL.

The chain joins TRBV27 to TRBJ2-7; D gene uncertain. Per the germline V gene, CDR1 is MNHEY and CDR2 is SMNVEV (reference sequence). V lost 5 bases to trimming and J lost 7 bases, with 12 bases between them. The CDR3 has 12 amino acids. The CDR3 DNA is TGTGCCAGCAGTCGCCAGACGGAGGAGCAGTACTTC. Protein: CASSRQTEEQYF.

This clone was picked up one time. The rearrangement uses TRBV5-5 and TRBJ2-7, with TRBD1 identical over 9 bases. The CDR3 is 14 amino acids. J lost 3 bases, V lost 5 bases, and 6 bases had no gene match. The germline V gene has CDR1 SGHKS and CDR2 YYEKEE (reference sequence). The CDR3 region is CASRSTGGFYEQYF. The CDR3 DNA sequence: TGTGCCAGCAGGTCTACAGGGGGCTTCTACGAGCAGTACTTC.

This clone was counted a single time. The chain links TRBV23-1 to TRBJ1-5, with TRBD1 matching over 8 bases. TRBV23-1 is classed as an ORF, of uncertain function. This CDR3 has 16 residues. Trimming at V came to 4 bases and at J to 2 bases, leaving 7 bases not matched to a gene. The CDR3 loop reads CASSPGGRGCNQPQHF. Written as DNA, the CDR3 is TGCGCCAGCAGTCCAGGGGGCAGAGGATGCAATCAGCCCCAGCATTTT.

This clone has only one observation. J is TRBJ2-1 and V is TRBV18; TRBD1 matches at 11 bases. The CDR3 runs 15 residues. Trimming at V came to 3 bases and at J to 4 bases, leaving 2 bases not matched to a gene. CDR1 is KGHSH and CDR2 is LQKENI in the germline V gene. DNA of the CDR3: TGTGCCAGCTCACCTGGACAGGGGGCATACAATGAGCAGTTCTTC. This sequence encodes CASSPGQGAYNEQFF.

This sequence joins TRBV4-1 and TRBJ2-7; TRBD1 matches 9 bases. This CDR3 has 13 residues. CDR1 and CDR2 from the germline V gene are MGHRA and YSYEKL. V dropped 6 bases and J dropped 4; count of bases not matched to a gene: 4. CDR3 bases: TGCGCCAGCAGACAGGGGGCAGCTTACGAGCAGTACTTC. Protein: CASRQGAAYEQYF.

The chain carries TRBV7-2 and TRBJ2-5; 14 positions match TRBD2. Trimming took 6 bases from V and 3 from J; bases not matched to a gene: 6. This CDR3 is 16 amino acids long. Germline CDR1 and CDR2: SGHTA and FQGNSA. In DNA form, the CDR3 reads TGTGCCAGCAGACCACCGGGACTAGCGGGGGAAGAGACCCAGTACTTC. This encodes CASRPPGLAGEETQYF.

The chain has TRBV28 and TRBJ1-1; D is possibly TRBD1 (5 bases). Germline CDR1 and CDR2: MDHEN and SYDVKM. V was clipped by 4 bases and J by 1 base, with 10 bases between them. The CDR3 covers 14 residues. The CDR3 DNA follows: TGTGCCAGCAGTTCAGGGCGGGGGAACACTGAAGCTTTCTTT. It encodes CASSSGRGNTEAFF. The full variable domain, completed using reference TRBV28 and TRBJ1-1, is DVKVTQSSRYLVKRTGEKVFLECVQDMDHENMFWYRQDPGLGLRLIYFSYDVKMKEKGDIPEGYSVSREKKERFSLILESASTNQTSMYLCASSSGRGNTEAFFGQGTRLTVV.

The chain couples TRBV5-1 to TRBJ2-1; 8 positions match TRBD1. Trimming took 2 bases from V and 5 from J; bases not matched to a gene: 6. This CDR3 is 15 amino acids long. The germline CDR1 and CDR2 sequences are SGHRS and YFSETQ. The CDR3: CASSFETGAHNEQFF. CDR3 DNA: TGCGCCAGCAGCTTCGAGACAGGGGCCCACAATGAGCAGTTCTTC. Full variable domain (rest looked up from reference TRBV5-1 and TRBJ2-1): KAGVTQTPRYLIKTRGQQVTLSCSPISGHRSVSWYQQTPGQGLQFLFEYFSETQRNKGNFPGRFSGRQFSNSRSEMNVSTLELGDSALYLCASSFETGAHNEQFFGPGTRLTVL.

The CDR3 DNA reads as TGTGCCAGCAGTGATCGGGGGGTAGAGACCCAGTACTTC. It encodes CASSDRGVETQYF. The chain joins TRBV25-1 to TRBJ2-5, with 7 nucleotides matching TRBD2. The CDR3 is 13 amino acids. V dropped 3 bases and J dropped 4; count of bases not matched to a gene: 2. Germline assignment: CDR1 MGHDK and CDR2 SYGVNS.

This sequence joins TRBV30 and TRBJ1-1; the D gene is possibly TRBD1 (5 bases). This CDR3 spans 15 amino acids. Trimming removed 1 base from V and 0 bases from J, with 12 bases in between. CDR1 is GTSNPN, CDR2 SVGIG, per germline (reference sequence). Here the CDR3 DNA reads TGTGCCTGGAGTGGGGGGGTTGGAATGAACACTGAAGCTTTCTTT. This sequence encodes CAWSGGVGMNTEAFF.

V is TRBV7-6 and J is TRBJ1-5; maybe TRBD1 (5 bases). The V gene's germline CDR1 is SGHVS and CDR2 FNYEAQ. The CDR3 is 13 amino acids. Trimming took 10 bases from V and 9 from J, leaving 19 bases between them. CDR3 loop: CAKDRQISWPQHF. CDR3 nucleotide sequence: TGTGCCAAAGACCGACAGATTTCGTGGCCCCAGCATTTT.

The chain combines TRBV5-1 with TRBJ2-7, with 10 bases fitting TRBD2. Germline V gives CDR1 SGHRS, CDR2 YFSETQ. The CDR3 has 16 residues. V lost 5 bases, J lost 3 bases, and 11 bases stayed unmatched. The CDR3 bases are TGCGCCAGCAGATCCGATTCTAGCGGGGGTTACTACGAGCAGTACTTC. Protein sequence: CASRSDSSGGYYEQYF.